This passage covers 2 T cell receptor beta chains from one sample sequenced in a study of shared clonotypes between healthy human individuals. Clones were sequenced by immunoSEQ multiplex PCR, and TCRdb holds only the in-frame ones, with some missing. The table has some 2,000,000 clones, approximately 96% seen once; the top ten hold around 0.13%. Input material: naive CD4+ T cells sorted from blood. Described subset: CD45RA+ positively selected. The origin of the receptors is a man aged 18-30 years in good health.

The table lists this clone with a count of one. The rearrangement joins TRBV7-2 to TRBJ2-7, with 12 positions matching TRBD1. The germline gives CDR1 SGHTA, CDR2 FQGNSA. Trimming removed 2 bases from V and 6 bases from J; junction bases left unmatched: 5. The CDR3 consists of 15 residues. The CDR3 coding sequence is TGTGCCAGCAGCTTAACGGGGACAGGGGGCGTCGAGCAGTACTTC. Translation gives CASSLTGTGGVEQYF.

The gene calls are TRBV7-3 and TRBJ1-6; the D gene is possibly TRBD1 (6 bases). The germline V gene encodes CDR1 SGHTA and CDR2 FQGTGA. V dropped 6 bases and J dropped 12 bases, with 18 bases sitting between them. The CDR3 is 14 residues long. The CDR3: CASSFGQLSGPLHF. The DNA for the CDR3 is TGTGCCAGCAGTTTCGGACAGCTATCAGGACCCCTCCACTTT.